This entry concerns a single TCR beta chain. This clone was observed a single time. Which antigen it targets is not known. It has no much larger one-base neighbor in the sample; base qualities were not kept. This specimen comes from a study of blood T cell repertoires in COVID-19 (dated by TCRdb to 2018 to 2020). Concerning the study at large: Samples covering the acute and convalescent phases of COVID-19 were provided by collaborators in the United States, Italy and Spain. The samples were drawn from two sources: the first 160 participants of the ongoing ImmuneRACE study, and over 1,000 subjects contributed by 6 global collaborators. The repertoires were released in a freely available public database meant as a resource for research on the immune response to SARS-CoV-2. The prospective study material was composed of cDNA or gDNA derived from T cells, B-cell-depleted T cells, or PBMCs. Where HLA class I and class II types were available, the types were taken from metadata supplied by the sample provider, not from assay-based typing. Nearly every sample came with metadata listing a de-identified subject ID, COVID-19 status, age in years and sex. Subjects who had been exposed to COVID-19, were actively infected with it, or had recovered from it provided the deeply sampled blood TCRbeta repertoires that made up the dataset.

Enrolling through a virtual design, the prospective study's participants ranged in age from roughly 18 to 100 years and lived across about two dozen United States geographic areas. In the prospective study, participants were assigned to cohorts based on the clinical history participants reported in a screening survey and a study questionnaire. For ImmuneRACE Cohort 3, a participant was defined as recovered based on two consecutive negative NP/OP PCR tests, clearance by a healthcare professional, or resolution of symptoms. Each participant in the prospective study had whole blood, serum and a nasopharyngeal or oropharyngeal swab collected by mobile phlebotomists. Additional blood draws and questionnaires over an approximately two-month period could optionally be provided by prospective study participants. Prospective study blood samples were shipped either frozen or at room temperature before DNA extraction.

TCRbeta CDR3 regions were amplified from genomic DNA by means of the immunoSEQ Assay, a bias-controlled multiplex PCR. The published analysis was carried out like this. Within the assay, amplification of reference gene primers was used to estimate how many nucleated cells each sample contained. Sequence reads were collapsed and filtered to measure the absolute abundance of every unique TCRbeta CDR3 rearrangement. For each sample, productive Simpson clonality was calculated as the square root of Simpson's diversity index across productive rearrangements. What TCRdb holds here is the immuneACCESS table cut down to in-frame rearrangements. Part of the clones is not present; checked against another copy, under half of the missing clones reflect an unresolved V gene, and the others are unexplained. That table is the source of V, J and clone size, and D and trimming were worked out from the DNA. In this sample the table shows 250,000 to 300,000 clones, roughly 91% of which occur a single time. Roughly 1.8% of the sample is taken by the ten largest.

The junction shows trimming of 8 bases on V and 2 bases on J, plus 7 bases between the germline ends. Inclusive of the bounding cysteine and phenylalanine, the CDR3 is 12 residues long. Of the read, only the CDR3 DNA is kept; its 36 bases are in frame from base 1. The germline V gene supplies CDR1 SNHLY and CDR2 FYNNEI. Paper-wide results and their limitations: Clinical and demographic metadata were provided uncurated, with the amount varying by source and participant.

The chain couples TRBV2 to TRBJ1-3; no D gene call is confident. This clonotype originated in a woman aged 55-69 years who had recovered from COVID-19. Source material: PBMCs or T cells enriched from blood (not recorded which). The CDR3 region: CASGGTGNTIYF. The base sequence is TGTGCCAGCGGAGGGACTGGAAACACCATATATTTT.